This T cell receptor (beta chain) comes out of a study of shared clonotypes between healthy human individuals. V was shortened by 5 bases and J by 4 bases, with 15 bases between the two germline ends. Germline CDR1 is LNHNV and CDR2 is YYDKDF (reference sequence). The CDR3 runs to 14 residues. There were no recent acute infections or vaccinations among the donors, who were healthy HIV-negative adults. What CD8 memory combined were CD45RO+ cells and CCR7-negative CD45RA+ TemRA cells. Assay execution took place at the deep level. Data came from immunoSEQ multiplex PCR; TCRdb stores just in-frame clones and leaves some out. The table has roughly 720,000 clones, roughly 87% seen once.

The receptor was derived from a man aged 18 to 30 in good health. Some clones in this sample may be carry-over from other donors' samples. V and J are TRBV15 and TRBJ2-7, with D tentatively TRBD1 or TRBD2 (6 bases each). The sample comprised memory CD8+ T cells from PBMCs. The subset denotes: CD45RO+ cells pooled with CCR7-negative TemRA cells. The CDR3 DNA sequence: TGTGCCACCAGCGAGGGGGGTCCCGCGTACGAGCAGTACTTC. It is translated as CATSEGGPAYEQYF.